This T cell receptor (beta chain) emerged from a study of shared clonotypes between healthy human individuals. Findings and limits, study-wide: The study found lower generation probabilities in non-shared clonotypes than in those shared by all four donors.

Measured with immunoSEQ multiplex PCR; TCRdb has only the in-frame clones, and not every one. The table lists about 1,900,000 clones, roughly 94% of them singletons. CD8 cells classed as naive were CD45RO-negative and positively selected for CCR7, excluding terminally differentiated effector memory CD45RA+ cells. For this clone: As yet, its antigen is unknown.

Sequencing was performed on naive CD8+ T cells sorted from blood. The TCR was taken from a man aged 18 to 29 in good health.

CDR3 in amino acids: CASSMGWPGELFF. For the CDR3, the DNA is TGTGCCAGTAGTATGGGATGGCCCGGGGAGCTGTTTTTT. V and J are TRBV19 and TRBJ2-2; D call uncertain. The CDR3 contains 13 residues. V was shortened by 3 bases and J by 6 bases, with 8 bases between the two germline ends. Germline values: CDR1 LNHDA, CDR2 SQIVND (reference sequence).